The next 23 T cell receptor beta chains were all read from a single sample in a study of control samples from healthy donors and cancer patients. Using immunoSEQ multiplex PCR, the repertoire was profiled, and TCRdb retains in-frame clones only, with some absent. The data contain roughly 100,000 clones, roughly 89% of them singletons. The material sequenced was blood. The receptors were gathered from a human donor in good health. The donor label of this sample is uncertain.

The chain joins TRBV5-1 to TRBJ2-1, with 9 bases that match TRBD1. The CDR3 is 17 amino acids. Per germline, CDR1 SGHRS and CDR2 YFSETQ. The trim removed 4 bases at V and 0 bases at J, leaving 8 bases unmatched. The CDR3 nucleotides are TGCGCCAGCAGCCCTTGGACAGGGGCGAGCTCCTACAATGAGCAGTTCTTC. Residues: CASSPWTGASSYNEQFF. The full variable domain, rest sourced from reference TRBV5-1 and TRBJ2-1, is KAGVTQTPRYLIKTRGQQVTLSCSPISGHRSVSWYQQTPGQGLQFLFEYFSETQRNKGNFPGRFSGRQFSNSRSEMNVSTLELGDSALYLCASSPWTGASSYNEQFFGPGTRLTVL.

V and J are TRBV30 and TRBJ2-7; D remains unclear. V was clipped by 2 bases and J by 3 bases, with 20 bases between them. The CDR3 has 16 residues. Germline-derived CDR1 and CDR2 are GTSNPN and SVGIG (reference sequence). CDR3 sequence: CAWSPPGAPSYYEQYF. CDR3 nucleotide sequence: TGTGCCTGGAGTCCCCCTGGAGCTCCATCCTACTACGAGCAGTACTTC.

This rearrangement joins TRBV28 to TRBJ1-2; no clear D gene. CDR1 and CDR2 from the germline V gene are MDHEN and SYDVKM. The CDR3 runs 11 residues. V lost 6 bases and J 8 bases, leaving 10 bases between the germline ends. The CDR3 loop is CASRPSEGYTF. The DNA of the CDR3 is TGTGCCAGCAGGCCTAGCGAGGGCTACACCTTC.

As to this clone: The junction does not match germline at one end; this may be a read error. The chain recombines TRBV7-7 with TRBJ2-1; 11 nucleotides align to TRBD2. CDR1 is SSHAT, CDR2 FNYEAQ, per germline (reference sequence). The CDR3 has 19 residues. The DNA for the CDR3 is TGTGCTAGCAGCTTAAAACTAGCGGGGGCACCCTGCTCCTACAATGAGCAGTTCTTC. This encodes CASSLKLAGAPCSYNEQFF.

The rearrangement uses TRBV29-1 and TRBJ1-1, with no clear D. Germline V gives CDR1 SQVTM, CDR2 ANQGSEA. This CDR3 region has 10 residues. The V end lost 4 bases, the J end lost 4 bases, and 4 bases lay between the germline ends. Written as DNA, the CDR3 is TGCAGCGTTGCGTTCACTGAAGCTTTCTTT. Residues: CSVAFTEAFF.

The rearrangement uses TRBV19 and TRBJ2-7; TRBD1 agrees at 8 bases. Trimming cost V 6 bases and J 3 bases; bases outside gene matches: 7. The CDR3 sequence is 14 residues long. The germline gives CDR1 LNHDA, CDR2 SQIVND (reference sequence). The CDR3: CASSRGQGSYEQYV. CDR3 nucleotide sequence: TGTGCCAGTAGCAGAGGACAGGGCAGCTACGAGCAGTACGTC.

The CDR3, as DNA: TGTGCCATCAGTGAGTCTCTAGTCGGCTCACCCCTCCACTTT. This translates into CAISESLVGSPLHF. V usage is TRBV10-3 and J usage is TRBJ1-6; D is ambiguous. The CDR3 consists of 14 residues. Germline CDR1 is ENHRY and CDR2 is SYGVKD. V lost 0 bases to trimming and J lost 10 bases, with 10 bases between them.

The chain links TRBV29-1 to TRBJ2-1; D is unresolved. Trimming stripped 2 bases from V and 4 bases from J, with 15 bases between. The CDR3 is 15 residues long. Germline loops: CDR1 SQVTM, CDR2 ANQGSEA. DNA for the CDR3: TGCAGCGTTGAATGGGGATCGGATACATACAATGAGCAGTTCTTC. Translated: CSVEWGSDTYNEQFF.

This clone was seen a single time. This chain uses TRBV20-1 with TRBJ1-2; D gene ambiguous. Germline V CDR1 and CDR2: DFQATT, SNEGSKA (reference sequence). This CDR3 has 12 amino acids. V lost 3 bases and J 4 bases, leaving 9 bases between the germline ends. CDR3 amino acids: CSASDPGYGYTF. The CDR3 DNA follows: TGCAGTGCTAGTGATCCGGGCTATGGCTACACCTTC.

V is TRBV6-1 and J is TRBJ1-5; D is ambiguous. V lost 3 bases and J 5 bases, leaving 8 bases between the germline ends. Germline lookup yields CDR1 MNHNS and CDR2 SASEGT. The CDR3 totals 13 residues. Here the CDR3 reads CASSDGLYQPQHF. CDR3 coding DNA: TGTGCCAGCAGTGATGGGCTTTATCAGCCCCAGCATTTT.

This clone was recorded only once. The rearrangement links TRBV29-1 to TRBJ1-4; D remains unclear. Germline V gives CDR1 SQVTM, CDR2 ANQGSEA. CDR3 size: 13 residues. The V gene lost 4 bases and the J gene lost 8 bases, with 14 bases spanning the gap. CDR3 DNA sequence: TGCAGCGTTGTGGAGGGAGTGGGCGAAAAACTGTTTTTT. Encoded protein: CSVVEGVGEKLFF. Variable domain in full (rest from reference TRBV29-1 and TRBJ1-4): SAVISQKPSRDICQRGTSLTIQCQVDSQVTMMFWYRQQPGQSLTLIATANQGSEATYESGFVIDKFPISRPNLTFSTLTVSNMSPEDSSIYLCSVVEGVGEKLFFGSGTQLSVL.

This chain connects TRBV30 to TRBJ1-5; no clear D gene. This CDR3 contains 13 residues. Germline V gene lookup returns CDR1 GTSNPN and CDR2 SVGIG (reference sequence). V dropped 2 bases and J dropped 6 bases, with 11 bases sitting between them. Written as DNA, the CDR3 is TGTGCCTGGAGTACCAACGACTTTCAGCCCCAGCATTTT. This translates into CAWSTNDFQPQHF.

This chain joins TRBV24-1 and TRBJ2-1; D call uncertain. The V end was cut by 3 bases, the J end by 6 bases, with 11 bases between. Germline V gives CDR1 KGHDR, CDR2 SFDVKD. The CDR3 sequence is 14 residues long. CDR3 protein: CATSDVSKTNEQFF. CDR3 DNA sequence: TGTGCCACCAGTGATGTCTCTAAGACCAATGAGCAGTTCTTC.

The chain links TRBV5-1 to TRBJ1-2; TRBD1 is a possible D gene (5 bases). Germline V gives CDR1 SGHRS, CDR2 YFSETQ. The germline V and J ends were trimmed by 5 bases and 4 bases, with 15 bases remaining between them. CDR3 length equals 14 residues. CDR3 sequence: CASRTDEAAYGYTF. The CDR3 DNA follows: TGCGCCAGCAGGACAGACGAGGCGGCCTATGGCTACACCTTC.

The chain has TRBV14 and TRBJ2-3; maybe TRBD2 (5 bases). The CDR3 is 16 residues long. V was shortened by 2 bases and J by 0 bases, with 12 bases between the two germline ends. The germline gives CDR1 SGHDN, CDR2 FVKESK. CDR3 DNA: TGTGCCAGCAGCCAAAGGAAAGGACTTAGCACAGATACGCAGTATTTT. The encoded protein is CASSQRKGLSTDTQYF.

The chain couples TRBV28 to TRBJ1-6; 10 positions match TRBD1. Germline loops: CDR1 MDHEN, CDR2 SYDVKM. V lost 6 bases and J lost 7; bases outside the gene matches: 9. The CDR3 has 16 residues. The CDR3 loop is CASRRQGALRNSPLHF. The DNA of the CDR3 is TGTGCCAGCAGACGACAGGGGGCGCTTCGGAATTCACCCCTCCACTTT.

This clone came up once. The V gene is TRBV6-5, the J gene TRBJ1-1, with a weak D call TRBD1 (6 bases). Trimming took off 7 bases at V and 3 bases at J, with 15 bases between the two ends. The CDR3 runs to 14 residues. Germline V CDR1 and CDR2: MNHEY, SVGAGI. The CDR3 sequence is CASTSAGVDTEAFF. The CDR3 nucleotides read TGTGCCAGCACCTCGGCAGGGGTTGACACTGAAGCTTTCTTT.

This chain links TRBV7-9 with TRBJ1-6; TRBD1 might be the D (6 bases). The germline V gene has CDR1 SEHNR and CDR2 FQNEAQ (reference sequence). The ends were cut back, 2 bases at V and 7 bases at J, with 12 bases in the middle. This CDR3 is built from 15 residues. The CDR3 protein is CASSLLQGANSPLHF. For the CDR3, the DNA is TGTGCCAGCAGCTTACTACAGGGTGCCAATTCACCCCTCCACTTT.

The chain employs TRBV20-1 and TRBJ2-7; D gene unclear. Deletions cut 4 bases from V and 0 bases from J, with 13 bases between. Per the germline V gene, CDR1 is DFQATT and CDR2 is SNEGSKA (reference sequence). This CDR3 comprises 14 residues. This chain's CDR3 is CSANDKWYSYEQYF. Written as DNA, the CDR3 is TGCAGTGCTAATGACAAATGGTACTCCTACGAGCAGTACTTC.

The CDR3 DNA sequence: TGTGCCAGCTCCCGAGCAAGGGGTGAGACCCAGTACTTC. Translated, it gives CASSRARGETQYF. J is TRBJ2-5 and V is TRBV18, with D tentatively TRBD1 (5 bases). CDR3 length equals 13 residues. Germline lookup yields CDR1 KGHSH and CDR2 LQKENI. With 6 bases removed from V and 5 bases from J, the gap between germline ends came to 13 bases.

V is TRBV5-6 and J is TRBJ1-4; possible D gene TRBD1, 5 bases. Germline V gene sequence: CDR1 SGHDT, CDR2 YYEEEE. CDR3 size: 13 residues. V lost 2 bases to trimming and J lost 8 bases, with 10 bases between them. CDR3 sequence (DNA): TGTGCCAGCAGCTTTGGCAGGGTCGAAAAACTGTTTTTT. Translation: CASSFGRVEKLFF.

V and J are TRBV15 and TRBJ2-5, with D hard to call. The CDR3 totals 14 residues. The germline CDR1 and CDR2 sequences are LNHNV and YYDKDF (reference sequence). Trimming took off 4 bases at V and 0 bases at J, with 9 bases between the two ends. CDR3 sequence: CATSNIEYQETQYF. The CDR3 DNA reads TGTGCCACCAGCAACATCGAGTACCAAGAGACCCAGTACTTC.

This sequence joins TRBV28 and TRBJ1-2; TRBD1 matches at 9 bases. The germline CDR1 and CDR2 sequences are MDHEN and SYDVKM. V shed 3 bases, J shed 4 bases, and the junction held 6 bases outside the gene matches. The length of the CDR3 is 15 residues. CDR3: CASSLGTGWSYGYTF. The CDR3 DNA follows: TGTGCCAGCAGTTTGGGGACAGGGTGGAGCTATGGCTACACCTTC.